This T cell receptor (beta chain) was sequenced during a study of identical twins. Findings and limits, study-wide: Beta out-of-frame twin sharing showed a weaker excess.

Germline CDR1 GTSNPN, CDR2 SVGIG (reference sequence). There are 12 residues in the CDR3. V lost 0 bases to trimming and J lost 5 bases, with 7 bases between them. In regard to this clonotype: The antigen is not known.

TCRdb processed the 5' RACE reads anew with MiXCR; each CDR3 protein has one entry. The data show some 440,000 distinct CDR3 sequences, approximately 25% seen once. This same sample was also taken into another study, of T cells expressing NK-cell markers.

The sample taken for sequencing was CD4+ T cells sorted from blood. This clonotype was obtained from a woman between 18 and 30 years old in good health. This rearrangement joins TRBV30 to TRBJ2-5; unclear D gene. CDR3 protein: CAWSVRWETQYF. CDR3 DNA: TGTGCCTGGAGTGTACGTTGGGAGACCCAGTACTTC.